This T cell receptor beta chain was identified in a study of T-cell memory formation after mild COVID-19. Study-wide findings and caveats: Memory cells collected pre-infection included some clones that later responded, suggesting cross-reactive memory joined. Clones that got smaller from day 15 to 85 had even CD4/CD8, while clones growing later tipped toward CD4+.

A remark on this clonotype: Antigen specificity is unknown.

TCR alpha and TCR beta cDNA libraries with sample barcodes and UMIs came from 5'RACE using constant-segment primers. TCRdb re-called the 5' RACE reads with MiXCR, one entry per CDR3 protein. The sample consists of roughly 610,000 distinct CDR3 sequences, 15% to 20% of them appearing once. The CDR3 length is 15 residues. V was cut by 6 bases and J by 7 bases, with 18 bases left in between. This clonotype was obtained from an adult woman who had mild COVID-19 (a few samples of this study predate the infection). Cell type and time point are not known. The specimen was PBMCs or a T cell subset sorted from them (not recorded which). The chain links TRBV12-3 or TRBV12-4 to TRBJ1-4, with a possible D match to TRBD1 (6 bases). The chain's CDR3 is CASSWAGGFGEKLFF. CDR3 in DNA: TGTGCCAGCAGCTGGGCCGGGGGCTTTGGTGAAAAACTGTTTTTT.